Shown below are 8 T cell receptor beta chains from a single sample sequenced in a study of T cells in Graves' hyperthyroidism and ophthalmopathy. TCR beta CDR3 regions were amplified from RNA transcripts. During a first-round RT-PCR of the TCR CDR3, the HTBI primer set was used. MiXCR, applied by TCRdb to the multiplex PCR reads, yields one record per CDR3 protein. Of 650,000 to 800,000 distinct CDR3 sequences listed, roughly 45% are singletons. The sequenced sample was peripheral blood or thyroid tissue (not recorded which). These receptors came from an adult man with Graves' disease, either hyperthyroidism or ophthalmopathy (not recorded which).

This clonotype occurred a few times. The V and J genes are TRBV7-9 and TRBJ1-4; 7 nucleotides match TRBD1. V lost 2 bases and J lost 7; bases outside the gene matches: 7. Germline assignment: CDR1 SEHNR and CDR2 FQNEAQ (reference sequence). This CDR3 is 15 amino acids long. CDR3 nucleotides: TGTGCCAGCAGCTTACTCGCAGGGGGAACTGAAAAACTGTTTTTT. This gives the protein CASSLLAGGTEKLFF. Supplemented by reference TRBV7-9 and TRBJ1-4, the full variable domain reads DTGVSQNPRHKITKRGQNVTFRCDPISEHNRLYWYRQTLGQGPEFLTYFQNEAQLEKSRLLSDRFSAERPKGSFSTLEIQRTEQGDSAMYLCASSLLAGGTEKLFFGSGTQLSVL.

The chain couples TRBV6-6 to TRBJ1-6, with unresolved D. V lost 6 bases and J lost 8, with 8 bases in between. CDR1 MNHNY and CDR2 SVGAGI come from the germline V gene (reference sequence). The CDR3 consists of 12 residues. The CDR3: CASRAWDSPLHF. In nucleotides, the CDR3 is TGTGCCAGCAGAGCTTGGGATTCACCCCTCCACTTT.

This clonotype has only a few counts. This sequence joins TRBV7-2 and TRBJ1-3; D gene ambiguous. The CDR3 runs 13 residues. The germline V and J ends were trimmed by 1 base and 7 bases, with 8 bases remaining between them. Germline V gene data show CDR1 as SGHTA and CDR2 as FQGNSA. CDR3 loop: CASSLGLVNTIYF. The CDR3 region has the DNA TGTGCCAGCAGCTTAGGTTTGGTGAACACCATATATTTT.

This clonotype showed up just a few times. The chain joins TRBV6-5 to TRBJ1-2; TRBD1 is a possible D gene (6 bases). Trimming removed 6 bases from V and 6 bases from J, with 14 bases in between. CDR3 size: 13 residues. The germline V gene encodes CDR1 MNHEY and CDR2 SVGAGI. CDR3 bases: TGTGCCAGCAGCCCACAGGGTTACAATGGCTACACCTTC. This codes for CASSPQGYNGYTF.

Only one count was recorded for this clonotype. One base away lies a much larger clone, so this may be a sequencing read error. The rearrangement joins TRBV7-2 to TRBJ1-6, with a tentative D call TRBD1 (5 bases). CDR1 is SGHTA and CDR2 is FQGNSA in the germline V gene. This CDR3 has 16 residues. The V gene lost 5 bases and the J gene lost 7 bases, with 18 bases spanning the gap. The CDR3 DNA reads TGTGCCAGCAGCGCCGGCGCGGGGCTACGCAATTCACCCCTCCACTTT. This gives the protein CASSAGAGLRNSPLHF.

The CDR3 DNA reads as TGCAGTGCTAGAACCGGAGACAGGTATTCCTACGAGCAGTACTTC. Translating gives CSARTGDRYSYEQYF. The chain joins TRBV20-1 to TRBJ2-7; D possibly corresponds to TRBD1 (6 bases). The CDR3 consists of 15 residues. The V end was cut by 2 bases, the J end by 1 base, with 15 bases between. Per the germline V gene, CDR1 is DFQATT and CDR2 is SNEGSKA (reference sequence).

This chain uses TRBV11-2 with TRBJ2-7; no clear D gene. V was pared by 8 bases and J by 7 bases, with 15 bases between. The CDR3 sequence is 12 residues long. Germline V gene lookup returns CDR1 SGHAT and CDR2 FQNNGV. The CDR3 region is CASSPPGSEQYF. The CDR3 DNA sequence: TGTGCCAGCTCACCACCGGGTTCTGAGCAGTACTTC.

As to this clonotype: This may come from a read error, since a much larger clone is one base off. This chain uses TRBV11-1 with TRBJ1-4; 9 bases fit TRBD1. The CDR3 totals 13 residues. The germline gives CDR1 SGHAT, CDR2 FQDESV (reference sequence). Written as DNA, the CDR3 is TGTGCCGGCAGCGAGGGACAGGGAGAAAAACTGTTTTTT. This encodes CAGSEGQGEKLFF.